The 23 T cell receptor beta chains below come from one sample, sequenced in a study of cytomegalovirus exposure and HLA in healthy donors. Assay: immunoSEQ multiplex PCR; the TCRdb copy retains only in-frame clones and omits some. The sample comprises roughly 270,000 clones, roughly 90% of which are singletons, and approximately 0.95% rests with the top ten. Sample: PBMCs. These receptors all come from a woman between 18 and 29 years old in good health and CMV-seronegative.

The chain uses TRBV28 and TRBJ1-5; D is perhaps TRBD1 (5 bases). Deletions cut 2 bases from V and 5 bases from J, with 13 bases between. The CDR3 loop spans 15 amino acids. Germline CDR1 reads MDHEN; CDR2 reads SYDVKM. CDR3 amino acids: CASSLVAGGDQPQHF. CDR3 DNA: TGTGCCAGCAGTTTAGTAGCGGGGGGGGATCAGCCCCAGCATTTT.

This clone has just a few counts. The genes are TRBV27 and TRBJ2-2; 7 bases map to TRBD1. Germline-derived CDR1 and CDR2 are MNHEY and SMNVEV (reference sequence). Trimming removed 5 bases from V and 2 bases from J; junction bases left unmatched: 11. The CDR3 spans 17 residues. For the CDR3, the DNA is TGTGCCAGCAGTCCCACAGGGGCATCTTCCAACACCGGGGAGCTGTTTTTT. It is translated as CASSPTGASSNTGELFF.

The gene calls are TRBV19 and TRBJ2-3; the D gene is possibly TRBD2 (6 bases). Trimming took off 5 bases at V and 4 bases at J, with 16 bases between the two ends. Germline lookup yields CDR1 LNHDA and CDR2 SQIVND (reference sequence). CDR3 length equals 15 residues. CDR3 sequence: CASSFGLYGADTQYF. The CDR3, as DNA: TGTGCCAGTAGTTTCGGACTATACGGGGCAGATACGCAGTATTTT.

The CDR3 nucleotides are TGTGCCAGTAGTATCACCGGGACAGGGCGAACTGAAGCTTTCTTT. Its protein is CASSITGTGRTEAFF. The chain uses TRBV19 and TRBJ1-1; 9 bases map to TRBD1. CDR1 and CDR2 (germline): LNHDA, SQIVND (reference sequence). The CDR3 is made up of 15 amino acids. The ends lost 3 bases at V and 5 bases at J; junction bases unmatched: 7.

The sample holds a few counts of this clone. The junction departs from the called germline gene at one end, perhaps through a read error. The genes are TRBV7-9 and TRBJ2-2; possible D gene TRBD1, 6 bases. CDR3 size: 18 residues. Germline V gene lookup returns CDR1 SEHNR and CDR2 FQNEAQ (reference sequence). The CDR3 DNA sequence: TGTGCCAGCAGCCACCCGGCGGGTGGGGGCCGGAACCCCGGGGAGCTGTTTTTT. It encodes CASSHPAGGGRNPGELFF. Variable domain in full (rest from reference TRBV7-9 and TRBJ2-2): DTGVSQNPRHKITKRGQNVTFRCDPISEHNRLYWYRQTLGQGPEFLTYFQNEAQLEKSRLLSDRFSAERPKGSFSTLEIQRTEQGDSAMYLCASSHPAGGGRNPGELFFGEGSRLTVL.

This chain connects TRBV2 to TRBJ2-3; D not resolved. CDR1 and CDR2 from the germline V gene are SNHLY and FYNNEI. CDR3 length equals 13 residues. The V gene lost 8 bases and the J gene lost 6 bases, with 15 bases spanning the gap. CDR3: CASGGDLTDTQYF. For the CDR3, the DNA is TGTGCCAGCGGCGGCGACCTAACCGATACGCAGTATTTT. Based on the CDR3 plus reference TRBV2 and TRBJ2-3, the full variable domain is EPEVTQTPSHQVTQMGQEVILRCVPISNHLYFYWYRQILGQKVEFLVSFYNNEISEKSEIFDDQFSVERPDGSNFTLKIRSTKLEDSAMYFCASGGDLTDTQYFGPGTRLTVL.

The chain has TRBV19 and TRBJ2-7, with 11 bases that match TRBD2. This CDR3 region has 15 residues. The J segment lost 5 bases and the V segment lost 2 bases, leaving 5 bases of the junction unmatched. Germline loops: CDR1 LNHDA, CDR2 SQIVND (reference sequence). The CDR3 coding sequence is TGTGCCAGTAGTATACTACTAGCGGGAGTCAACGAGCAGTACTTC. Protein sequence: CASSILLAGVNEQYF.

This clone was counted once. The chain has TRBV18 and TRBJ1-2; D unclear. V was clipped by 4 bases and J by 7 bases, with 16 bases between them. CDR1 KGHSH and CDR2 LQKENI come from the germline V gene. The CDR3 contains 14 residues. Written as DNA, the CDR3 is TGTGCCAGCTCACAGGGTGTTGCGGCGGGTGGCTACACCTTC. This sequence encodes CASSQGVAAGGYTF. Full variable domain (remainder filled in from reference TRBV18 and TRBJ1-2): NAGVMQNPRHLVRRRGQEARLRCSPMKGHSHVYWYRQLPEEGLKFMVYLQKENIIDESGMPKERFSAEFPKEGPSILRIQQVVRGDSAAYFCASSQGVAAGGYTFGSGTRLTVV.

CDR3 DNA: TGTGCCAGCAGTTGGCGTTGGGGAGATCAGCCCCAGCATTTT. Translated, it gives CASSWRWGDQPQHF. The chain recombines TRBV27 with TRBJ1-5; D call uncertain. The germline V gene has CDR1 MNHEY and CDR2 SMNVEV (reference sequence). The CDR3 sequence is 14 residues long. Trimming shortened V by 4 bases and J by 5 bases, and 12 bases separated the two germline ends.

The V gene is TRBV4-2, the J gene TRBJ1-2; 8 nucleotides align to TRBD1. This CDR3 comprises 16 residues. Germline CDR1 is LGHNA and CDR2 is YNFKEQ. The trim removed 0 bases at V and 8 bases at J, leaving 11 bases unmatched. Here the CDR3 DNA reads TGTGCCAGCAGCCAAGATAGGGCAGGGGGCCTGCAGGGCTACACCTTC. It encodes CASSQDRAGGLQGYTF.

This clone showed up just once. CDR3 sequence reads: CASSFTGASLTYEQYF. CDR3 sequence (DNA): TGTGCCAGCAGCTTTACAGGGGCATCACTAACCTACGAGCAGTACTTC. J is TRBJ2-7 and V is TRBV7-9; 7 nucleotides line up with TRBD1. The germline CDR1 and CDR2 sequences are SEHNR and FQNEAQ (reference sequence). This CDR3 has 16 amino acids. The J segment lost 2 bases and the V segment lost 3 bases, leaving 10 bases of the junction unmatched.

This clone was seen once. The CDR3 nucleotides are TGTGCCAGCAGTCCAGTAGAGGGTTCGGGACACAAGTACGAGCAGTACTTC. Encoded protein: CASSPVEGSGHKYEQYF. The V gene is TRBV28, the J gene TRBJ2-7; possible D gene TRBD1, 6 bases. V was trimmed by 5 bases and J by 4 bases, leaving 24 bases between them. The CDR3 loop spans 17 amino acids. Germline V CDR1 and CDR2: MDHEN, SYDVKM. The variable domain in full, with the rest retrieved from reference TRBV28 and TRBJ2-7, is DVKVTQSSRYLVKRTGEKVFLECVQDMDHENMFWYRQDPGLGLRLIYFSYDVKMKEKGDIPEGYSVSREKKERFSLILESASTNQTSMYLCASSPVEGSGHKYEQYFGPGTRLTVT.

The chain links TRBV5-1 to TRBJ2-1; unclear D gene. The germline V gene has CDR1 SGHRS and CDR2 YFSETQ. The length of the CDR3 is 17 residues. V dropped 3 bases and J dropped 3 bases, with 19 bases sitting between them. CDR3 sequence: CASSSPTPRTLYNEQFF. The CDR3 region has the DNA TGCGCCAGCAGCTCCCCCACTCCGCGCACCCTCTACAATGAGCAGTTCTTC. Variable domain in full (rest from reference TRBV5-1 and TRBJ2-1): KAGVTQTPRYLIKTRGQQVTLSCSPISGHRSVSWYQQTPGQGLQFLFEYFSETQRNKGNFPGRFSGRQFSNSRSEMNVSTLELGDSALYLCASSSPTPRTLYNEQFFGPGTRLTVL.

This clone was recorded once. The genes are TRBV5-4 and TRBJ2-2, with 7 bases identical to TRBD1. Germline V gene sequence: CDR1 SGHNT, CDR2 YYREEE (reference sequence). Losses at the gene ends were 4 bases for V and 6 bases for J; bases not matched to a gene: 6. The CDR3 contains 14 residues. The DNA for the CDR3 is TGTGCCAGCAGCCTCGGGACAGACCCCGGGGAGCTGTTTTTT. Amino acids: CASSLGTDPGELFF.

The CDR3 DNA reads as TGTGCCAGCAGTTTCCCTTCGGGGGGGGATCAGCCCCAGCATTTT. It yields the protein CASSFPSGGDQPQHF. V gene TRBV28 combines with J gene TRBJ1-5; maybe TRBD1 (5 bases). The CDR3 is 15 amino acids. Trimming removed 3 bases at V and 5 bases at J, with 14 bases between. Germline V gene lookup returns CDR1 MDHEN and CDR2 SYDVKM.

V usage is TRBV6-1 and J usage is TRBJ2-3; TRBD1 is a possible D gene (5 bases). The CDR3 extends over 17 amino acids. CDR1 MNHNS and CDR2 SASEGT come from the germline V gene. V dropped 2 bases and J dropped 4 bases, with 19 bases sitting between them. The CDR3 DNA is TGTGCCAGCAGTGAACCTCCCGCCAGGGTATTGTCAGATACGCAGTATTTT. Its translation is CASSEPPARVLSDTQYF.

The chain uses TRBV6-5 and TRBJ2-1; no clear D gene. The V end lost 6 bases, the J end lost 4 bases, and 4 bases lay between the germline ends. The germline gives CDR1 MNHEY, CDR2 SVGAGI. This CDR3 is 11 amino acids long. The DNA of the CDR3 is TGTGCCAGCAGGTATTACAATGAGCAGTTCTTC. It encodes CASRYYNEQFF.

The rearrangement links TRBV28 to TRBJ1-5; TRBD1 might be the D (5 bases). The ends were cut back, 7 bases at V and 1 base at J, with 8 bases in the middle. The germline CDR1 and CDR2 sequences are MDHEN and SYDVKM. The CDR3 has 13 residues. CDR3 bases: TGTGCCAGCACTTGGGGCAGCAATCAGCCCCAGCATTTT. As protein: CASTWGSNQPQHF. The full variable domain, with the rest looked up from reference TRBV28 and TRBJ1-5, is DVKVTQSSRYLVKRTGEKVFLECVQDMDHENMFWYRQDPGLGLRLIYFSYDVKMKEKGDIPEGYSVSREKKERFSLILESASTNQTSMYLCASTWGSNQPQHFGDGTRLSIL.

The CDR3 here is CASSPHTSNQPQHF. The CDR3 bases are TGTGCCAGCAGCCCCCACACGAGCAATCAGCCCCAGCATTTT. V and J are TRBV7-2 and TRBJ1-5; D gene uncertain. The CDR3 consists of 14 residues. CDR1 is SGHTA and CDR2 is FQGNSA in the germline V gene. Between the trimmed V and J ends, which lost 5 bases and 1 base, there was a span of 9 bases.

This chain links TRBV5-6 with TRBJ2-1; 8 bases line up with TRBD1. CDR1 is SGHDT, CDR2 YYEEEE, per germline. The CDR3 sequence is 14 residues long. Trimming at V came to 5 bases and at J to 10 bases, leaving 11 bases not matched to a gene. This chain's CDR3 is CASRAQGASEEQFF. CDR3 coding DNA: TGTGCCAGCAGGGCCCAGGGGGCTTCAGAAGAGCAGTTCTTC.

This sequence joins TRBV9 and TRBJ2-1; D gene ambiguous. Trimming stripped 0 bases from V and 8 bases from J, with 9 bases between. The CDR3 totals 13 residues. Per germline, CDR1 SGDLS and CDR2 YYNGEE. The DNA for the CDR3 is TGTGCCAGCAGCGTAGTCGAGACTTATGAGCAGTTCTTC. Translating gives CASSVVETYEQFF. Full variable domain (rest looked up from reference TRBV9 and TRBJ2-1): DSGVTQTPKHLITATGQRVTLRCSPRSGDLSVYWYQQSLDQGLQFLIQYYNGEERAKGNILERFSAQQFPDLHSELNLSSLELGDSALYFCASSVVETYEQFFGPGTRLTVL.

The CDR3 DNA is TGTGCCAGTAGTATAGTTCCGGGACTACAAGAGACCCAGTACTTC. It is translated as CASSIVPGLQETQYF. The chain links TRBV19 to TRBJ2-5, with 7 bases identical to TRBD2. The CDR3 has 15 residues. Germline loops: CDR1 LNHDA, CDR2 SQIVND (reference sequence). Unmatched junction bases numbered 4, after V lost 1 base and J lost 2 bases.

The chain links TRBV7-2 to TRBJ1-1, with a weak D call TRBD1 (5 bases). V gave up 5 bases and J gave up 0 bases, with 13 bases separating them. CDR1 is SGHTA and CDR2 is FQGNSA in the germline V gene. The CDR3 loop spans 15 amino acids. Written as DNA, the CDR3 is TGTGCCAGCAGCCCCCCGAAGACAGTGAACACTGAAGCTTTCTTT. Translating it yields CASSPPKTVNTEAFF.